One sample yielded the 22 T cell receptor beta chains listed below, sequenced in a study of blood T cells in healthy people across ages. Together with a sample-barcoded 5' primer, a J-beta primer mix was included in a second PCR lasting about 6 to 11 cycles. TCRdb reprocessed the 5' RACE reads via MiXCR and lists one record per CDR3 protein. Of 850,000 to 1,300,000 distinct CDR3 sequences listed, more than 40% are singletons. Input material: blood. These receptor sequences come from a woman aged 55-70 years in good health.

This CDR3 reads CASSMDSVAYEQYF. The CDR3 nucleotides read TGCGCCAGCAGCATGGACTCGGTGGCCTACGAGCAGTACTTC. The genes are TRBV5-1 and TRBJ2-7; maybe TRBD2 (5 bases). Per the germline V gene, CDR1 is SGHRS and CDR2 is YFSETQ. The V gene lost 4 bases and the J gene lost 2 bases, with 13 bases spanning the gap. This CDR3 is built from 14 residues.

As to this clonotype: A read error may be the cause here, since a much bigger clone is one base away. This rearrangement joins TRBV29-1 to TRBJ2-3; D is uncertain. V lost 2 bases to trimming and J lost 6 bases, with 9 bases between them. Germline CDR1 is SQVTM and CDR2 is ANQGSEA. The CDR3 totals 12 residues. CDR3 in DNA: TGCAGCGTTGAATCCGGTGTTGATACGCAGTATTTT. It specifies CSVESGVDTQYF.

This chain uses TRBV25-1 with TRBJ2-7; 7 nucleotides align to TRBD2. From germline, CDR1 is MGHDK and CDR2 SYGVNS. There are 14 residues in the CDR3. J lost 6 bases, V lost 1 base, and 6 bases had no gene match. For the CDR3, the DNA is TGTGCCAGCAGTGAATTCCGGTTAGCGGGCGAGCAGTACTTC. It translates to CASSEFRLAGEQYF.

This clonotype appeared a few times. V is TRBV5-5 and J is TRBJ2-1, with D hard to call. The V gene's germline CDR1 is SGHKS and CDR2 YYEKEE (reference sequence). CDR3 length equals 13 residues. V was shortened by 0 bases and J by 8 bases, with 9 bases between the two germline ends. CDR3 loop: CASSLATVDEQFF. Here the CDR3 DNA reads TGTGCCAGCAGCTTGGCTACGGTGGATGAGCAGTTCTTC. The full variable domain, in which reference TRBV5-5 and TRBJ2-1 provide the parts outside the CDR3, is DAGVTQSPTHLIKTRGQQVTLRCSPISGHKSVSWYQQVLGQGPQFIFQYYEKEERGRGNFPDRFSARQFPNYSSELNVNALLLGDSALYLCASSLATVDEQFFGPGTRLTVL.

This clonotype turned up a few times. The rearrangement joins TRBV10-2 to TRBJ2-5; D gene uncertain. CDR1 is WSHSY, CDR2 SAAADI, per germline. Trimming stripped 6 bases from V and 2 bases from J, with 7 bases between. The CDR3 is 12 residues long. The CDR3, as DNA: TGCGCCAGCAGACGACCTCAAGAGACCCAGTACTTC. Its protein is CASRRPQETQYF.

The chain couples TRBV20-1 to TRBJ2-3; maybe TRBD1 (5 bases). Trimming removed 0 bases at V and 7 bases at J, with 11 bases between. The CDR3 consists of 13 residues. Germline V gives CDR1 DFQATT, CDR2 SNEGSKA (reference sequence). The CDR3 loop reads CSARDSGLHTQYF. In nucleotides, the CDR3 is TGCAGTGCTAGAGATTCAGGGTTGCATACGCAGTATTTT.

This rearrangement joins TRBV24-1 to TRBJ2-3, with 7 bases that match TRBD2. The V and J ends lost 0 bases and 2 bases, in that order; junction bases with no gene match: 4. This CDR3 contains 16 residues. Germline assignment: CDR1 KGHDR and CDR2 SFDVKD. The CDR3 spells CATSDLGGSNTDTQYF. DNA for the CDR3: TGTGCCACCAGTGATTTGGGCGGGAGTAACACAGATACGCAGTATTTT.

This clonotype was detected only a few times. This chain joins TRBV5-1 and TRBJ2-7; TRBD1 matches at 7 bases. The V gene's germline CDR1 is SGHRS and CDR2 YFSETQ. The CDR3 consists of 15 residues. V was clipped by 3 bases and J by 7 bases; unmatched bases: 13. The CDR3 protein is CASSSPGQSFTEQYF. The CDR3 nucleotides are TGCGCCAGCAGCTCCCCGGGACAGAGTTTTACGGAGCAGTACTTC. Full variable domain (remainder filled in from reference TRBV5-1 and TRBJ2-7): KAGVTQTPRYLIKTRGQQVTLSCSPISGHRSVSWYQQTPGQGLQFLFEYFSETQRNKGNFPGRFSGRQFSNSRSEMNVSTLELGDSALYLCASSSPGQSFTEQYFGPGTRLTVT.

CDR3 amino acids: CSAVGLQETQYF. CDR3 coding DNA: TGCAGTGCCGTGGGACTCCAAGAGACCCAGTACTTC. The rearrangement joins TRBV20-1 to TRBJ2-5, with D perhaps TRBD2 (6 bases). Deletions cut 6 bases from V and 1 base from J, with 9 bases between. The CDR3 runs to 12 residues. Germline V gene sequence: CDR1 DFQATT, CDR2 SNEGSKA (reference sequence).

In its sample, this clonotype was seen a few times. The V gene is TRBV9, the J gene TRBJ2-3; TRBD2 matches at 13 bases. V lost 4 bases to trimming and J lost 2 bases; unmatched junction nucleotides: 13. This CDR3 region has 19 residues. The germline gives CDR1 SGDLS, CDR2 YYNGEE. CDR3 DNA: TGTGCCAGCAGCCCACGGACTAGCGGGAGAGGTGTGATCACAGATACGCAGTATTTT. This translates into CASSPRTSGRGVITDTQYF.

The rearrangement uses TRBV9 and TRBJ2-2; D unresolved. There are 15 residues in the CDR3. The germline V gene has CDR1 SGDLS and CDR2 YYNGEE. The germline V and J ends were trimmed by 4 bases and 3 bases, with 13 bases remaining between them. CDR3 DNA sequence: TGTGCCAGCAGCCCTCAAGGCGGTTACACCGGGGAGCTGTTTTTT. Protein product: CASSPQGGYTGELFF.

The rearrangement uses TRBV28 and TRBJ2-1, with 9 bases identical to TRBD2. The germline V gene has CDR1 MDHEN and CDR2 SYDVKM. This CDR3 has 14 amino acids. Trimming removed 4 bases from V and 7 bases from J; junction bases left unmatched: 5. The CDR3 nucleotides read TGTGCCAGCAGTTACCCGGGACTAGCAAATGAGCAGTTCTTC. This gives the protein CASSYPGLANEQFF.

Note on this clonotype: A much larger clone is a single base away; this may be a read error. The chain has TRBV6-1 and TRBJ2-5, with TRBD1 as a possible D gene (6 bases). Germline-derived CDR1 and CDR2 are MNHNS and SASEGT. The germline V and J ends were trimmed by 6 bases and 11 bases, with 25 bases remaining between them. The CDR3 has 15 amino acids. CDR3 region: CASRVDRSQGGEQYF. CDR3 nucleotide sequence: TGTGCCAGCAGGGTTGACAGATCACAGGGCGGTGAGCAGTACTTC.

This clonotype was found a few times. The chain has TRBV9 and TRBJ2-3; TRBD2 might be the D (5 bases). The V and J ends lost 0 bases and 1 base respectively, with 12 bases between them. The CDR3 length is 16 residues. Germline V gene data show CDR1 as SGDLS and CDR2 as YYNGEE. The CDR3 here is CASSVVASHGTDTQYF. The CDR3 DNA reads TGTGCCAGCAGCGTAGTAGCTAGCCATGGCACAGATACGCAGTATTTT.

The genes are TRBV9 and TRBJ2-1; 7 positions agree with TRBD1. Germline V CDR1 and CDR2: SGDLS, YYNGEE. The CDR3 loop spans 17 amino acids. V was clipped by 2 bases and J by 2 bases; unmatched bases: 10. The CDR3 spells CASSVSAQGSTYNEQFF. The CDR3 DNA is TGTGCCAGCAGCGTTTCTGCACAGGGGAGCACCTACAATGAGCAGTTCTTC.

Concerning this clonotype itself: The germline gene is not matched at one end of the junction; a read error may be the cause. The rearrangement joins TRBV27 to TRBJ1-6, with no clear D. CDR1 is MNHEY and CDR2 is SMNVEV in the germline V gene (reference sequence). The CDR3 is 12 residues long. The CDR3: CASGFDASPLHF. The CDR3 DNA sequence: TGTGCCAGCGGTTTCGATGCCTCACCCCTCCACTTT.

CDR3 in DNA: TGTGCCAGCAGTTTACGGAGAGCCAAAAACATTCAGTACTTC. It codes for CASSLRRAKNIQYF. This chain links TRBV12-3 or TRBV12-4 with TRBJ2-4; no clear D gene. The CDR3 runs to 14 residues. The germline V and J ends were trimmed by 2 bases and 0 bases, with 5 bases remaining between them.

This clonotype has only a few counts. The chain couples TRBV5-1 to TRBJ2-7; D is undetermined. CDR1 and CDR2 from the germline V gene are SGHRS and YFSETQ. The germline V and J ends were trimmed by 0 bases and 5 bases, with 12 bases remaining between them. The CDR3 consists of 14 residues. The CDR3 coding sequence is TGCGCCAGCAGCTTGGGGCAGCTTTCGGACGAGCAGTACTTC. It specifies CASSLGQLSDEQYF.

The rearrangement uses TRBV13 and TRBJ2-2; 8 positions agree with TRBD1. From germline, CDR1 is PRHDT and CDR2 FYEKMQ (reference sequence). The V and J ends lost 5 bases and 4 bases, in that order; junction bases with no gene match: 9. This CDR3 spans 16 amino acids. CDR3 sequence reads: CASSPRGQGGTGELFF. CDR3 nucleotide sequence: TGTGCCAGCAGCCCGAGAGGACAGGGAGGCACCGGGGAGCTGTTTTTT.

The CDR3 loop is CSATPLAGRKSYNEQFF. The CDR3 DNA reads TGCAGTGCCACACCTTTAGCCGGGAGGAAGTCCTACAATGAGCAGTTCTTC. The chain joins TRBV20-1 to TRBJ2-1; TRBD2 aligns across 7 bases. The germline gives CDR1 DFQATT, CDR2 SNEGSKA (reference sequence). The CDR3 spans 17 residues. Trimming removed 6 bases from V and 1 base from J; junction bases left unmatched: 15.

As concerns this clonotype: A far larger clone is off by one base, so a read error is likely. The rearrangement uses TRBV28 and TRBJ2-5; D remains ambiguous. CDR1 MDHEN and CDR2 SYDVKM come from the germline V gene. This CDR3 contains 11 residues. DNA of the CDR3: TGTGTCAGCAGCTTTGAAGAGACCCAGTACTTC. Protein product: CVSSFEETQYF.

As to this clonotype: One base away lies a much larger clone, so this may be a sequencing read error. The chain combines TRBV25-1 with TRBJ1-2; D possibly corresponds to TRBD1 (5 bases). Trimming removed 7 bases at V and 6 bases at J, with 15 bases between. CDR1 and CDR2 from the germline V gene are MGHDK and SYGVNS. This CDR3 region has 13 residues. The CDR3 region is CASTLGTEDGYTF. CDR3 DNA sequence: TGTGCCAGCACCCTCGGGACGGAAGATGGCTACACCTTC.